Listed below are T cell receptor beta chains from one sample, sequenced in a study of OX40 agonist ivuxolimab in advanced cancers. Measured with immunoSEQ multiplex PCR; TCRdb has only the in-frame clones, and not every one. The repertoire includes about 69,000 clones, roughly 84% of them detected once, and 7.9% sits in the top ten. Sequencing used CD4+ or CD8+ T cells sorted from blood, obtained in a trial of the OX40 agonist ivuxolimab. The receptors come from an adult with an advanced solid tumor such as melanoma, head and neck, liver or kidney cancer. Both conserved end residues are part of each CDR3. The D gene is left open where the match is weak. The listing skips clone size in some rows; elsewhere it reads once, few, many or a size class.

abundance: .; v_gene: TRBV5-1; d_gene: TRBD2; j_gene: TRBJ2-3; CDR3aa: CASSERSSGDTQYF; CDR3nt: TGCGCCAGCAGCGAAAGATCTAGCGGAGATACGCAGTATTTT
abundance: .; v_gene: TRBV5-4; d_gene: TRBD2; j_gene: TRBJ2-3; CDR3aa: CASRRGSTDTQYF; CDR3nt: TGTGCCAGCAGGCGGGGGAGTACAGATACGCAGTATTTT
abundance: .; v_gene: TRBV9; d_gene: TRBD2; j_gene: TRBJ2-1; CDR3aa: CASSVEAGAGNEQFF; CDR3nt: TGTGCCAGCAGCGTGGAAGCGGGAGCGGGGAATGAGCAGTTCTTC
abundance: .; v_gene: TRBV7-3; d_gene: TRBD1; j_gene: TRBJ1-1; CDR3aa: CASSHGQGELKEAFF; CDR3nt: TGTGCCAGCAGCCACGGACAGGGGGAATTAAAGGAAGCTTTCTTT
abundance: .; v_gene: TRBV2; d_gene: .; j_gene: TRBJ2-3; CDR3aa: CASSDRGTDTQYF; CDR3nt: TGTGCCAGCAGTGACCGGGGTACAGATACGCAGTATTTT
abundance: few; v_gene: TRBV4-3; d_gene: .; j_gene: TRBJ1-2; CDR3aa: CASSQVVLREDYGYTF; CDR3nt: TGCGCCAGCAGCCAAGTAGTCCTGAGGGAAGACTATGGCTACACCTTC
abundance: .; v_gene: TRBV7-2; d_gene: .; j_gene: TRBJ1-5; CDR3aa: CASSLGRTLNQPQHF; CDR3nt: TGTGCCAGCAGCTTAGGACGGACCCTCAATCAGCCCCAGCATTTT
abundance: once; v_gene: TRBV5-4; d_gene: .; j_gene: TRBJ2-1; CDR3aa: CASSNGRQSSYNEQFF; CDR3nt: TGTGCCAGCAGCAACGGACGGCAGAGCTCCTACAATGAGCAGTTCTTC
abundance: .; v_gene: TRBV28; d_gene: TRBD2; j_gene: TRBJ2-3; CDR3aa: CASSLSTLGTSGGSTDTQYF; CDR3nt: TGTGCCAGCAGTTTATCGACCCTTGGGACTAGCGGGGGGAGCACAGATACGCAGTATTTT
abundance: once; v_gene: TRBV30; d_gene: .; j_gene: TRBJ2-3; CDR3aa: CAWSVRVSTDTQYF; CDR3nt: TGTGCCTGGAGTGTAAGAGTGAGCACAGATACGCAGTATTTT
abundance: .; v_gene: TRBV19; d_gene: TRBD1; j_gene: TRBJ1-1; CDR3aa: CASSHPRGSSGKSEAFF; CDR3nt: TGTGCCAGTAGTCACCCCAGGGGGTCTTCCGGGAAGTCTGAAGCTTTCTTT
abundance: .; v_gene: TRBV7-9; d_gene: .; j_gene: TRBJ2-3; CDR3aa: CASSFIRAATDTQYF; CDR3nt: TGTGCCAGCAGCTTTATCAGGGCCGCCACAGATACGCAGTATTTT
abundance: .; v_gene: TRBV9; d_gene: TRBD2; j_gene: TRBJ2-6; CDR3aa: CASSVREGSGANVLTF; CDR3nt: TGTGCCAGCAGCGTGAGGGAGGGCTCTGGGGCCAACGTCCTGACTTTC
abundance: .; v_gene: TRBV7-9; d_gene: TRBD2; j_gene: TRBJ2-1; CDR3aa: CASSLGPGGNEQFF; CDR3nt: TGTGCCAGCAGCTTGGGACCGGGAGGCAATGAGCAGTTCTTC
abundance: .; v_gene: TRBV10-3; d_gene: .; j_gene: TRBJ1-1; CDR3aa: CAITQGMNTEAFF; CDR3nt: TGTGCCATCACGCAGGGGATGAACACTGAAGCTTTCTTT
abundance: few; v_gene: TRBV5-1; d_gene: TRBD2; j_gene: TRBJ2-1; CDR3aa: CASRPGTSTTGEQFF; CDR3nt: TGCGCCAGCAGACCCGGGACTAGCACTACGGGGGAGCAGTTCTTC
abundance: .; v_gene: TRBV6-5; d_gene: TRBD1; j_gene: TRBJ2-7; CDR3aa: CASSYSTGQTYEQYF; CDR3nt: TGTGCCAGCAGTTACTCGACGGGACAGACCTACGAGCAGTACTTC
abundance: .; v_gene: TRBV5-1; d_gene: .; j_gene: TRBJ1-1; CDR3aa: CASSLGQGLLTEAFF; CDR3nt: TGCGCCAGCAGCTTGGGGCAGGGGTTGTTGACTGAAGCTTTCTTT
abundance: .; v_gene: TRBV4-2; d_gene: TRBD1; j_gene: TRBJ1-2; CDR3aa: CASSQGQGQNYGYTF; CDR3nt: TGTGCCAGCAGCCAAGGCCAGGGACAGAACTATGGCTACACCTTC
abundance: .; v_gene: TRBV18; d_gene: .; j_gene: TRBJ1-1; CDR3aa: CASSPQGNTEAFF; CDR3nt: TGTGCCAGCTCACCCCAGGGGAACACTGAAGCTTTCTTT
abundance: .; v_gene: TRBV19; d_gene: .; j_gene: TRBJ1-1; CDR3aa: CASTKGNRFTEAFF; CDR3nt: TGTGCCAGTACCAAGGGGAACAGGTTCACTGAAGCTTTCTTT
abundance: .; v_gene: TRBV4-1; d_gene: .; j_gene: TRBJ1-5; CDR3aa: CASSQDSGLVQPQHF; CDR3nt: TGCGCCAGCAGCCAAGACTCGGGGTTAGTTCAGCCCCAGCATTTT
abundance: .; v_gene: TRBV11-1; d_gene: .; j_gene: TRBJ2-3; CDR3aa: CASSLGLDGTDTQYF; CDR3nt: TGTGCCAGCAGCTTAGGACTGGATGGCACAGATACGCAGTATTTT
abundance: .; v_gene: TRBV7-6; d_gene: TRBD1; j_gene: TRBJ1-2; CDR3aa: CASSLGGQGFNYGYTF; CDR3nt: TGTGCCAGCAGCTTAGGGGGACAGGGTTTTAACTATGGCTACACCTTC
abundance: .; v_gene: TRBV5-4; d_gene: .; j_gene: TRBJ1-2; CDR3aa: CASSVNGRLNYGYTF; CDR3nt: TGTGCCAGCAGTGTTAACGGTCGTTTAAACTATGGCTACACCTTC
abundance: .; v_gene: TRBV30; d_gene: .; j_gene: TRBJ1-5; CDR3aa: CAWSVGADNQPQHF; CDR3nt: TGTGCCTGGAGTGTTGGGGCAGACAATCAGCCCCAGCATTTT
abundance: once; v_gene: TRBV5-8; d_gene: .; j_gene: TRBJ1-5; CDR3aa: CASSDDSLPSNQPQHF; CDR3nt: TGTGCCAGCAGCGACGACAGCCTTCCTAGCAATCAGCCCCAGCATTTT
abundance: .; v_gene: TRBV11-2; d_gene: .; j_gene: TRBJ2-5; CDR3aa: CASSPKIAVGETQYF; CDR3nt: TGTGCCAGCAGCCCGAAGATAGCCGTGGGGGAGACCCAGTACTTC
abundance: .; v_gene: TRBV25-1; d_gene: TRBD1; j_gene: TRBJ1-1; CDR3aa: CASSARNPKTGRNTEAFF; CDR3nt: TGTGCCAGCAGTGCTCGCAACCCCAAGACAGGGCGGAACACTGAAGCTTTCTTT
abundance: .; v_gene: TRBV5-8; d_gene: .; j_gene: TRBJ1-5; CDR3aa: CASSLLREGQPQHF; CDR3nt: TGTGCCAGCAGCCTACTCAGGGAGGGACAGCCCCAGCATTTT
abundance: .; v_gene: TRBV6-5; d_gene: .; j_gene: TRBJ1-2; CDR3aa: CASRTGGAYGYTF; CDR3nt: TGTGCCAGCAGGACCGGGGGGGCCTATGGCTACACCTTC
abundance: .; v_gene: TRBV10-3; d_gene: .; j_gene: TRBJ1-3; CDR3aa: CAISGTLFGNTIYF; CDR3nt: TGTGCCATCAGCGGGACACTCTTTGGAAACACCATATATTTT
abundance: .; v_gene: TRBV19; d_gene: .; j_gene: TRBJ2-1; CDR3aa: CASSIEWGPDEQFF; CDR3nt: TGTGCCAGTAGTATAGAATGGGGGCCGGATGAGCAGTTCTTC
abundance: once; v_gene: TRBV5-1; d_gene: TRBD1; j_gene: TRBJ2-2; CDR3aa: CASSLGTPGQGHTGELFF; CDR3nt: TGCGCCAGCAGCTTGGGAACTCCGGGACAGGGGCACACCGGGGAGCTGTTTTTT
abundance: .; v_gene: TRBV5-1; d_gene: TRBD1; j_gene: TRBJ2-7; CDR3aa: CASSFGQGANDEQYF; CDR3nt: TGCGCCAGCAGCTTCGGACAGGGGGCGAATGACGAGCAGTACTTC
abundance: .; v_gene: TRBV6-1; d_gene: .; j_gene: TRBJ2-7; CDR3aa: CASRPPEKYEQYF; CDR3nt: TGTGCCAGCAGACCTCCGGAGAAGTACGAGCAGTACTTC
abundance: .; v_gene: TRBV6-6; d_gene: TRBD1; j_gene: TRBJ1-1; CDR3aa: CASTQGARNTEAFF; CDR3nt: TGTGCCAGCACCCAGGGGGCTAGGAACACTGAAGCTTTCTTT
abundance: .; v_gene: TRBV5-6; d_gene: TRBD1; j_gene: TRBJ1-5; CDR3aa: CASSLQGRYSNQPQHF; CDR3nt: TGTGCCAGCAGCTTACAGGGGCGTTATAGCAATCAGCCCCAGCATTTT
abundance: .; v_gene: TRBV7-9; d_gene: TRBD1; j_gene: TRBJ1-2; CDR3aa: CASSLTGVGYTF; CDR3nt: TGTGCCAGCAGCTTAACAGGGGTAGGCTACACCTTC
abundance: .; v_gene: TRBV13; d_gene: TRBD2; j_gene: TRBJ2-7; CDR3aa: CASSTPLAGAYDEQYF; CDR3nt: TGTGCCAGCAGCACACCCTTAGCGGGAGCCTACGACGAGCAGTACTTC
abundance: .; v_gene: TRBV5-1; d_gene: .; j_gene: TRBJ2-7; CDR3aa: CASSLQGGSSYEQYF; CDR3nt: TGCGCCAGCAGCTTACAGGGGGGGTCCTCCTACGAGCAGTACTTC
abundance: .; v_gene: TRBV5-1; d_gene: .; j_gene: TRBJ2-5; CDR3aa: CASMVGIQETQYF; CDR3nt: TGCGCCAGCATGGTGGGGATCCAAGAGACCCAGTACTTC
abundance: once; v_gene: TRBV11-3; d_gene: TRBD1; j_gene: TRBJ2-1; CDR3aa: CASSPGTGHYNEQFF; CDR3nt: TGTGCCAGCAGTCCCGGGACAGGGCACTACAATGAGCAGTTCTTC
abundance: .; v_gene: TRBV30; d_gene: .; j_gene: TRBJ2-2; CDR3aa: CAWSPTRELFF; CDR3nt: TGTGCCTGGAGTCCAACGAGGGAGCTGTTTTTT
abundance: .; v_gene: TRBV7-8; d_gene: .; j_gene: TRBJ1-3; CDR3aa: CASSLGVSGNTIYF; CDR3nt: TGTGCCAGCAGCTTAGGTGTCTCTGGAAACACCATATATTTT
abundance: .; v_gene: TRBV14; d_gene: TRBD1; j_gene: TRBJ2-7; CDR3aa: CASSRDRGSSYEQYF; CDR3nt: TGTGCCAGCAGCCGAGACAGGGGCAGCTCCTACGAGCAGTACTTC